This T cell receptor beta chain derives from a study of identical twins. Whole-study results and caveats: There is a chance that invariant MAIT and iNKT cells partially muddied zero-insertion analyses. Those out-of-frame alpha sequences shared by twins showed an excess of low generation probability. Within cord blood, abundant beta clonotypes carried fewer insertions, but memory repertoires showed no such trend. Donors were not followed over many years; analysis was cross-sectional.

Notes on this clonotype: Its antigen is not identified.

The CDR3 extends over 14 amino acids. The J segment lost 3 bases and the V segment lost 6 bases, leaving 6 bases of the junction unmatched. Germline values: CDR1 KGHDR, CDR2 SFDVKD. A single record per CDR3 protein comes from TCRdb applying MiXCR to the 5' RACE reads. This sample has some 1,600,000 distinct CDR3 sequences; around a third occur once, and the top ten carry about 0.25%. The sequenced sample consisted of cord blood. The chain joins TRBV24-1 to TRBJ1-2; TRBD1 aligns across 7 bases. This TCR was sampled from a newborn girl in good health. The CDR3 region is CATSRRRGHYGYTF. The CDR3 DNA follows: TGTGCCACCAGTCGGCGGAGGGGGCACTATGGCTACACCTTC.